This TCR beta chain was recovered during a study of cytomegalovirus exposure and HLA in healthy donors. The PCR ran on 60 Vbeta and 13 Jbeta primers. The data were produced by immunoSEQ multiplex PCR, yet TCRdb's version contains in-frame clones alone and is incomplete. The data hold under 95,000 clones, with about three quarters observed a single time. What was sequenced was PBMCs. This clonotype was obtained from a man aged 30 to 39 in good health and CMV-seropositive.

The DNA for the CDR3 is TGTGCCTGGAGTGTAGGGGCAGGGGGTAGCTACGAGCAGTACTTC. It is translated as CAWSVGAGGSYEQYF. The V and J genes are TRBV30 and TRBJ2-7, with 7 bases aligning to TRBD1. J gave up 3 bases and V 0 bases, and 8 bases lay outside the gene matches. Germline loops: CDR1 GTSNPN, CDR2 SVGIG (reference sequence). This CDR3 region has 15 residues.